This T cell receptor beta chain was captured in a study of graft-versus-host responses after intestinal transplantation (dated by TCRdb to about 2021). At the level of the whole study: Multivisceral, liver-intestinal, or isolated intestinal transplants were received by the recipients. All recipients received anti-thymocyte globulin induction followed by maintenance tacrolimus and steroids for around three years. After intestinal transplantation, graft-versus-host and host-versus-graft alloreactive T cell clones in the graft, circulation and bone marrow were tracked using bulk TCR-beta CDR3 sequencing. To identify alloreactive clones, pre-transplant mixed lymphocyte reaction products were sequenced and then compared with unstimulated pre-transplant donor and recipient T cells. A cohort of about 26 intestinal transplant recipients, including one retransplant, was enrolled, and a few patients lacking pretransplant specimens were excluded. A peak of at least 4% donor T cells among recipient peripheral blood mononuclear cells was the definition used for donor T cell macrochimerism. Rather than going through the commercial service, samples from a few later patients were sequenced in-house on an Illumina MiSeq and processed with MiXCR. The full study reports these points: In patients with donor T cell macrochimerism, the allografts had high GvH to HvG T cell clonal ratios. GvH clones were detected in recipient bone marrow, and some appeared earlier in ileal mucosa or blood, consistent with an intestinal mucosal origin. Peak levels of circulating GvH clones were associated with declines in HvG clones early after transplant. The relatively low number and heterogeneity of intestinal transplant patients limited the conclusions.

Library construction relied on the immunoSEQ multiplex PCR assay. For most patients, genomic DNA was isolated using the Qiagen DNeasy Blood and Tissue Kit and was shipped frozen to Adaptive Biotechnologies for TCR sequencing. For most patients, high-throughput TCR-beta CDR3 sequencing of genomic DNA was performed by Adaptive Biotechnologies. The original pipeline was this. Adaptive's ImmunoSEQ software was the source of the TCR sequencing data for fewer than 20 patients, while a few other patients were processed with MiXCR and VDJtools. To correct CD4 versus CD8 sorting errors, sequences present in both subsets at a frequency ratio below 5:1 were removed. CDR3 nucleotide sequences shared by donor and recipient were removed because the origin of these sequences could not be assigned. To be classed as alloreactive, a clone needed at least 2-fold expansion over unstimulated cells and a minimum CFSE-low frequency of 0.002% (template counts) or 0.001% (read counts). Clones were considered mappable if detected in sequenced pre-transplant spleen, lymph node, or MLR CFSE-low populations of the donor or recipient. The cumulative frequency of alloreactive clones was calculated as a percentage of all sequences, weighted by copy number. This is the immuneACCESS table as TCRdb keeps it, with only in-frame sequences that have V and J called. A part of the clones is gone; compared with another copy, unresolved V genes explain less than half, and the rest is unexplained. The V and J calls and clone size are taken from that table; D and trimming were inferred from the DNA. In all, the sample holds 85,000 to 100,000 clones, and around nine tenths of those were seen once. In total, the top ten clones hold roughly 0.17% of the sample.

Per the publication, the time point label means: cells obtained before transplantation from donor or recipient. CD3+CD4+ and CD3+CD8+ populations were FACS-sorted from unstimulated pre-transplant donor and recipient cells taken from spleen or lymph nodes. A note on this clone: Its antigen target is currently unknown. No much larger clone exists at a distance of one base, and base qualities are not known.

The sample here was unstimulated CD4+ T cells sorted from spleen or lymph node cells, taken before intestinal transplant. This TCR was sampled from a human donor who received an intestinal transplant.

The encoded CDR3 is CASSSSRLADTQYF. The bases read TGCGCCAGCAGCTCCTCAAGACTAGCAGATACGCAGTATTTT. Recombination linked TRBV5-1 to TRBJ2-3; D gene: possibly TRBD2, on 6 matching bases. The CDR3 numbers 14 residues from cysteine through phenylalanine. Only CDR3 DNA is held: 42 bases, read in frame from base 1. V is reduced by 3 bases and J by 4 bases, leaving a spacing of 12 bases between them. The germline V gene supplies CDR1 SGHRS and CDR2 YFSETQ. The full variable domain, with segments outside the CDR3 supplied by the reference TRBV5-1 and TRBJ2-3 proteins, appears as KAGVTQTPRYLIKTRGQQVTLSCSPISGHRSVSWYQQTPGQGLQFLFEYFSETQRNKGNFPGRFSGRQFSNSRSEMNVSTLELGDSALYLCASSSSRLADTQYFGPGTRLTVL.